The 6 T cell receptor beta chains given below trace back to one sample, sequenced in a study of T-cell memory formation after mild COVID-19. TCRdb reprocessed the 5' RACE reads with MiXCR, giving one entry per CDR3 protein. The sample carries around 130,000 distinct CDR3 sequences, less than 6.5% recorded once. The sample comprised PBMCs or a T cell subset sorted from them (not recorded which). These receptors originate from an adult woman who had mild COVID-19 (a few samples of this study predate the infection). Cell type and time point are not known.

The rearrangement joins TRBV4-2 to TRBJ2-7, with TRBD2 as a possible D gene (6 bases). V gave up 0 bases and J gave up 0 bases, with 18 bases separating them. CDR3 length: 18 amino acids. Per germline, CDR1 LGHNA and CDR2 YNFKEQ. The CDR3 spells CASSQDGTEGHPSYEQYF. CDR3 bases: TGTGCCAGCAGCCAAGATGGAACGGAGGGGCACCCCTCCTACGAGCAGTACTTC.

This clonotype showed up many times. V usage is TRBV19 and J usage is TRBJ1-5; 7 nucleotides agree with TRBD1. There are 15 residues in the CDR3. Germline CDR1 is LNHDA and CDR2 is SQIVND (reference sequence). V trimming: 6 bases; J trimming: 6 bases; junction bases outside the gene matches: 11. CDR3 protein: CASRTTGLDGQPQHF. CDR3 bases: TGTGCCAGTAGGACGACAGGGCTAGACGGTCAGCCCCAGCATTTT.

V and J are TRBV29-1 and TRBJ1-2, with TRBD1 matching over 8 bases. Germline trimming cut 1 base from V and 5 bases from J; bases unmatched to any gene: 6. The CDR3 spans 14 residues. Looked up from germline, CDR1 is SQVTM and CDR2 is ANQGSEA. The CDR3 DNA reads as TGCAGCGTTGAAGGGGCAGGGGGCGGTTATGGCTACACCTTC. It codes for CSVEGAGGGYGYTF.

This clonotype was found a few times. The chain joins TRBV18 to TRBJ2-5, with 9 bases that match TRBD1. Germline CDR1 KGHSH, CDR2 LQKENI. The CDR3 is 14 amino acids. V lost 6 bases and J lost 4; bases outside the gene matches: 6. The CDR3 is CASSSDRGVETQYF. In DNA, the CDR3 is TGTGCCAGCTCGTCCGACAGGGGGGTAGAGACCCAGTACTTC.

This rearrangement joins TRBV5-1 to TRBJ2-3, with D perhaps assigned TRBD1 or TRBD2 (5 bases each). Trimming cost V 0 bases and J 3 bases, with 14 bases left between them. CDR3 length equals 16 residues. Germline-derived CDR1 and CDR2 are SGHRS and YFSETQ. This chain's CDR3 is CASSLAAGATTDTQYF. The CDR3 bases are TGCGCCAGCAGCTTGGCAGCCGGGGCAACAACAGATACGCAGTATTTT.

This clonotype was observed many times. The chain recombines TRBV15 with TRBJ2-3; TRBD1 might be the D (5 bases). CDR1 and CDR2 from the germline V gene are LNHNV and YYDKDF (reference sequence). Deletions cut 1 base from V and 4 bases from J, with 12 bases between. This CDR3 comprises 15 residues. The CDR3 here is CATSRGSGNADTQYF. Written as DNA, the CDR3 is TGTGCCACCAGCAGAGGGTCAGGGAACGCAGATACGCAGTATTTT.